This entry lists 23 T cell receptor beta chains sequenced from one sample in a study of T cell responses to AZD1222 COVID-19 vaccine (dated by TCRdb to the early 2020s). Per the publication, the time point label means: baseline before first vaccination. Libraries came from the immunoSEQ multiplex PCR assay. The source is immuneACCESS, and TCRdb retained only in-frame sequences with V and J called. Part of the clones is not carried over; for the studies checked, unresolved V genes explain less than half of this, and the remainder is unexplained. The sample yields over 130,000 clones; 94% were counted once. The ten most abundant clones make up 1.3% of the sample. Sequenced here: peripheral blood, sampled on day 0 of AZD1222 vaccination. These receptors were collected from an adult in good health.

This sequence joins TRBV7-2 and TRBJ1-1; D gene uncertain. CDR3 length: 14 residues. Trimming cost V 1 base and J 3 bases, with 9 bases left between them. Germline lookup yields CDR1 SGHTA and CDR2 FQGNSA. The CDR3, as DNA: TGTGCCAGCAGCTTAGTTAGGTATGACACTGAAGCTTTCTTT. The encoded protein is CASSLVRYDTEAFF.

The V gene is TRBV3-1 (or the pseudogene TRBV3-2), the J gene TRBJ1-4, with unresolved D. The germline V gene encodes CDR1 LGHDT and CDR2 YNNKEL (reference sequence). The V end was cut by 2 bases, the J end by 1 base, with 8 bases between. The CDR3 has 15 residues. For the CDR3, the DNA is TGTGCCAGCAGCCAACTCCGGGGAACTAATGAAAAACTGTTTTTT. Amino acid sequence: CASSQLRGTNEKLFF.

The rearrangement links TRBV4-1 to TRBJ2-1; no firm D call. The CDR3 extends over 12 amino acids. The germline V and J ends were trimmed by 0 bases and 7 bases, with 4 bases remaining between them. The germline V gene has CDR1 MGHRA and CDR2 YSYEKL. As DNA, the CDR3 is TGCGCCAGCAGCCAAGATCGGAATGAGCAGTTCTTC. Encoded protein: CASSQDRNEQFF.

This chain uses TRBV9 with TRBJ1-2; perhaps TRBD1 as D (5 bases). Trimming cost V 2 bases and J 4 bases, with 9 bases left between them. The CDR3 is 13 amino acids. Germline CDR1 reads SGDLS; CDR2 reads YYNGEE. CDR3 sequence reads: CASSVRGGYGYTF. The CDR3 DNA follows: TGTGCCAGCAGCGTCCGGGGCGGCTATGGCTACACCTTC. The full variable domain, in which reference TRBV9 and TRBJ1-2 provide the parts outside the CDR3, is DSGVTQTPKHLITATGQRVTLRCSPRSGDLSVYWYQQSLDQGLQFLIQYYNGEERAKGNILERFSAQQFPDLHSELNLSSLELGDSALYFCASSVRGGYGYTFGSGTRLTVV.

The chain has TRBV2 and TRBJ1-5; D call uncertain. Germline V gene data show CDR1 as SNHLY and CDR2 as FYNNEI. The CDR3 spans 15 residues. Trimming shortened V by 4 bases and J by 0 bases, and 10 bases separated the two germline ends. CDR3 nucleotide sequence: TGTGCCAGCAGTGGAATGGGTATTAGCAATCAGCCCCAGCATTTT. It is translated as CASSGMGISNQPQHF.

The chain joins TRBV21-1 to TRBJ2-4; the table's D call, TRBD1, has no DNA check behind it. TRBV21-1 is tagged as a pseudogene. The CDR3 has 15 residues. The CDR3, as DNA: TGTGCCAGCAGCGATTACAGGGATGCAAAAAACATTCAGTACTTC. Amino acid sequence: CASSDYRDAKNIQYF.

The V call is TRBV25-1, the J call TRBJ1-4, with 10 bases that match TRBD1. The CDR3 has 18 residues. With 6 bases clipped from V and 1 base from J, the junction kept 11 bases outside the gene matches. CDR1 is MGHDK and CDR2 is SYGVNS in the germline V gene. As DNA, the CDR3 is TGTGCCAGCAGCCTACTGACAGGGGGCGAAATAACTAATGAAAAACTGTTTTTT. This sequence encodes CASSLLTGGEITNEKLFF.

V is TRBV4-2 and J is TRBJ2-5; 8 nucleotides agree with TRBD2. The V gene end was trimmed by 1 base and the J gene end by 5 bases; junction bases not matched to a gene: 6. The germline V gene encodes CDR1 LGHNA and CDR2 YNFKEQ. CDR3 length equals 15 residues. The DNA for the CDR3 is TGTGCCAGCAGCCAAGCCGGGGGGGTCTGGGAGACCCAGTACTTC. Amino acids: CASSQAGGVWETQYF.

The chain uses TRBV29-1 and TRBJ2-3; D may be TRBD2 (6 bases). Germline V gene sequence: CDR1 SQVTM, CDR2 ANQGSEA. V lost 3 bases to trimming and J lost 0 bases, with 10 bases between them. The CDR3 covers 14 residues. The CDR3 nucleotides read TGCAGCGTTGAGATAGCGGTTAGCACAGATACGCAGTATTTT. Translated: CSVEIAVSTDTQYF.

This chain links TRBV6-5 with TRBJ1-4, with D uncertain. Germline CDR1 reads MNHEY; CDR2 reads SVGAGI. Trimming took 0 bases from V and 1 from J, leaving 6 bases between them. The CDR3 spans 15 residues. DNA of the CDR3: TGTGCCAGCAGTTACTCGGCGGTAACTAATGAAAAACTGTTTTTT. Translating it yields CASSYSAVTNEKLFF.

The J gene is TRBJ1-1, the V gene TRBV5-1; D not certain. Germline V lookup: CDR1 SGHRS, CDR2 YFSETQ. The CDR3 runs 14 residues. V was pared by 0 bases and J by 6 bases, with 12 bases between. In DNA form, the CDR3 reads TGCGCCAGCAGCTTGGTGCCGGGTTTGGCTGAAGCTTTCTTT. This encodes CASSLVPGLAEAFF.

The V call is TRBV18, the J call TRBJ1-6; D ambiguous. V lost 3 bases and J lost 10, with 16 bases in between. Looked up from germline, CDR1 is KGHSH and CDR2 is LQKENI. CDR3 size: 15 residues. The CDR3 region is CASSPALGNGSPLHF. DNA of the CDR3: TGTGCCAGCTCACCCGCCTTGGGGAACGGCTCACCCCTCCACTTT.

The CDR3 is CASSKLSAGFQPQHF. CDR3 nucleotide sequence: TGTGCCAGCAGCAAACTAAGTGCGGGTTTTCAGCCCCAGCATTTT. The rearrangement uses TRBV21-1 and TRBJ1-5. TRBV21-1 is listed as a pseudogene. This CDR3 has 15 residues.

The V and J genes are TRBV30 and TRBJ1-1; D ambiguous. Germline V gene lookup returns CDR1 GTSNPN and CDR2 SVGIG (reference sequence). Trimming shortened V by 7 bases and J by 11 bases, and 26 bases separated the two germline ends. The CDR3 consists of 14 residues. CDR3 nucleotide sequence: TGTGCCTCAAAAAGCCCGGACGGTGCGATAATGGCTTTCTTT. It codes for CASKSPDGAIMAFF.

The chain carries TRBV9 and TRBJ2-2, with D unresolved. CDR1 SGDLS and CDR2 YYNGEE come from the germline V gene. The CDR3 contains 13 residues. Trimming took off 3 bases at V and 7 bases at J, with 10 bases between the two ends. The CDR3 loop is CASSARRLGELFF. The CDR3 DNA sequence: TGTGCCAGCAGCGCTCGCAGGCTCGGGGAGCTGTTTTTT.

The CDR3 loop is CASSFSRTNTEAFF. The CDR3 DNA sequence: TGTGCCAGCAGCTTCAGTCGGACGAACACTGAAGCTTTCTTT. The chain links TRBV7-2 to TRBJ1-1; D is ambiguous. The CDR3 runs to 14 residues. Germline CDR1 and CDR2: SGHTA and FQGNSA. V was shortened by 3 bases and J by 1 base, with 9 bases between the two germline ends.

The rearrangement uses TRBV18 and TRBJ2-1; D unresolved. The CDR3 contains 13 residues. With 3 bases removed from V and 8 bases from J, the gap between germline ends came to 11 bases. Germline loops: CDR1 KGHSH, CDR2 LQKENI. The CDR3 coding sequence is TGTGCCAGCTCACCCGGATCACCCGATGAGCAGTTCTTC. Its translation is CASSPGSPDEQFF. Combining the CDR3 with reference TRBV18 and TRBJ2-1 gives the whole variable domain NAGVMQNPRHLVRRRGQEARLRCSPMKGHSHVYWYRQLPEEGLKFMVYLQKENIIDESGMPKERFSAEFPKEGPSILRIQQVVRGDSAAYFCASSPGSPDEQFFGPGTRLTVL.

The rearrangement links TRBV4-1 to TRBJ2-2; D not resolved. Germline CDR1 MGHRA, CDR2 YSYEKL. V lost 0 bases and J 8 bases, leaving 16 bases between the germline ends. This CDR3 is built from 16 residues. In DNA form, the CDR3 reads TGCGCCAGCAGCCAAGATAGCTCCTCGACAAGAGGGGAGCTGTTTTTT. It codes for CASSQDSSSTRGELFF.

This clone was detected only once. V gene TRBV7-9 combines with J gene TRBJ2-3; D not certain. The ends were cut back, 5 bases at V and 4 bases at J, with 13 bases in the middle. Germline loops: CDR1 SEHNR, CDR2 FQNEAQ (reference sequence). The CDR3 runs 14 residues. CDR3 sequence: CASSPAQRADTQYF. CDR3 nucleotides: TGTGCCAGCAGCCCGGCCCAAAGGGCAGATACGCAGTATTTT.

V and J are TRBV4-2 and TRBJ1-3; no definite D call. CDR3 length equals 16 residues. Trimming removed 0 bases from V and 2 bases from J, with 11 bases in between. The germline V gene has CDR1 LGHNA and CDR2 YNFKEQ. The chain's CDR3 is CASSQDIGGTGNTIYF. In DNA, the CDR3 is TGTGCCAGCAGCCAAGATATCGGAGGTACTGGAAACACCATATATTTT.

The chain carries TRBV3-1 (or the pseudogene TRBV3-2) and TRBJ2-7, with 11 bases matching TRBD2. Germline CDR1 and CDR2: LGHDT and YNNKEL (reference sequence). This CDR3 is built from 16 residues. With 0 bases clipped from V and 5 bases from J, the junction kept 6 bases outside the gene matches. CDR3 nucleotides: TGTGCCAGCAGCCAAGAAACTAGCGGGGGCCAACACGAGCAGTACGTC. Amino acids: CASSQETSGGQHEQYV.

The chain links TRBV4-1 to TRBJ1-1; weak D call: TRBD1 (5 bases). CDR3 size: 17 residues. The germline gives CDR1 MGHRA, CDR2 YSYEKL. V was pared by 3 bases and J by 0 bases, with 17 bases between. The DNA for the CDR3 is TGCGCCAGCAGCCAGGGGGTACCGGGACGGGTGAACACTGAAGCTTTCTTT. This gives the protein CASSQGVPGRVNTEAFF.

The chain joins TRBV27 to TRBJ1-1; 12 bases map to TRBD1. V shed 5 bases, J shed 4 bases, and the junction held 14 bases outside the gene matches. Germline CDR1 and CDR2: MNHEY and SMNVEV (reference sequence). The CDR3 spans 18 residues. CDR3 DNA: TGTGCCAGCAGTCCCATAAGGGGGACAGGGGGCATGGGCACTGAAGCTTTCTTT. Translating gives CASSPIRGTGGMGTEAFF.